The clone carrying this T cell receptor beta chain is a singleton in its sample. This sample was included in a study of blood T cell repertoires in COVID-19. Study-level background: The study drew acute and convalescent COVID-19 samples from the United States, Italy and Spain. The analysed material was cDNA or gDNA that came from T cells, B-cell-depleted T cells, or PBMCs.

The V and J ends lost 7 bases and 4 bases, in that order; junction bases with no gene match: 13. The CDR3 contains 16 residues. Enrollment of patients from Seattle took place during active infection, with longitudinal follow-up. Original processing methods: The authors estimated nucleated cell counts from reference gene primer amplification. Repertoires were generated with immunoSEQ multiplex PCR, while TCRdb's copy carries only in-frame clones and drops some. That table gives V, J and clone size, and the DNA gave D and trimming. The top ten hold 0.65% to 1% of the sample, which has a few hundred thousand clones, about 90% seen once.

The sequence came from a man between 18 and 29 years old with COVID-19, enrolled during active disease. Material for sequencing was peripheral blood. The chain couples TRBV5-3 to TRBJ2-5, with 10 bases fitting TRBD1. TRBV5-3 is treated as an ORF (open reading frame) with a function not yet certain. Here the CDR3 reads CARDSVGTGVRETQYF. The CDR3 nucleotides read TGTGCCAGAGACTCGGTGGGGACAGGGGTTCGAGAGACCCAGTACTTC.